One and the same sample provided the 26 T cell receptor beta chains below, sequenced in a study of high-grade serous ovarian cancer treatment subgroups (dated by TCRdb to the early 2020s). Collection of tumor samples took place before definitive surgery or chemotherapy. The library was made by the immunoSEQ multiplex PCR assay. In its TCRdb copy, this immuneACCESS table keeps in-frame sequences only and misses some clones. Where compared with another copy, unresolved V genes explain less than half of these, and the others have no known cause. This sample gives some 7,700 clones in total; 78% of them show up just once. The ten largest clones take up approximately 10% of the sample. Material: tumor tissue. All receptors derive from a human donor with high-grade serous ovarian cancer.

The V call is TRBV7-9, the J call TRBJ2-5, with TRBD2 identical over 10 bases. Matching the DNA end better, TRBJ2-7 makes the J call doubtful. Germline assignment: CDR1 SEHNR and CDR2 FQNEAQ (reference sequence). The CDR3 runs 14 residues. The chain's CDR3 is CASSPTSGAYEQYF. The DNA for the CDR3 is TGTGCCAGCAGCCCTACTAGCGGGGCTTACGAGCAGTACTTC.

Within the sample, this clone is medium-sized (0.01 to 0.1%). This sequence joins TRBV2 and TRBJ1-6; unclear D gene. This CDR3 is built from 13 residues. Germline CDR1 SNHLY, CDR2 FYNNEI. V was cut by 7 bases and J by 3 bases, with 7 bases left in between. In nucleotides, the CDR3 is TGTGCCAGCACGGGAGACTATAATTCACCCCTCCACTTT. Amino acids: CASTGDYNSPLHF.

The rearrangement uses TRBV14 and TRBJ2-1, with D perhaps given as TRBD1 or TRBD2 (7 bases each). The CDR3 runs to 15 residues. CDR1 SGHDN and CDR2 FVKESK come from the germline V gene. With 4 bases removed from V and 4 bases from J, the gap between germline ends came to 14 bases. The CDR3, as DNA: TGTGCCAGCAGCCTCAGGGGGGGAGATTACAATGAGCAGTTCTTC. It translates to CASSLRGGDYNEQFF. Based on the CDR3 plus reference TRBV14 and TRBJ2-1, the full variable domain is EAGVTQFPSHSVIEKGQTVTLRCDPISGHDNLYWYRRVMGKEIKFLLHFVKESKQDESGMPNNRFLAERTGGTYSTLKVQPAELEDSGVYFCASSLRGGDYNEQFFGPGTRLTVL.

This chain connects TRBV2 to TRBJ2-3; D is unclear. The germline gives CDR1 SNHLY, CDR2 FYNNEI. V was cut by 5 bases and J by 4 bases, with 4 bases left in between. This CDR3 spans 11 amino acids. The CDR3 DNA follows: TGTGCCAGCAGTCCTCCAGATACGCAGTATTTT. Translation gives CASSPPDTQYF.

Note on this clone: The junction differs from germline at one of its ends, possibly a read error. J is TRBJ1-1 and V is TRBV7-2, with D perhaps matching TRBD1 (6 bases). The CDR3 has 12 amino acids. Germline CDR1 reads SGHTA; CDR2 reads FQGNSA. CDR3 sequence reads: CASSQTGTEAFF. For the CDR3, the DNA is TGCGCCAGCAGCCAAACCGGGACAGAAGCTTTCTTT.

The chain joins TRBV10-3 to TRBJ2-7; TRBD2 aligns across 12 bases. The CDR3 totals 19 residues. V lost 7 bases to trimming and J lost 0 bases; unmatched junction nucleotides: 16. Germline V gives CDR1 ENHRY, CDR2 SYGVKD. The CDR3 is CAITGAGLAGSGGSYEQYF. The CDR3 DNA follows: TGTGCCATCACCGGGGCGGGACTAGCGGGCAGCGGGGGCTCCTACGAGCAGTACTTC.

The chain is built from TRBV28 and TRBJ2-5, with 13 nucleotides matching TRBD2. Losses at the gene ends were 5 bases for V and 2 bases for J; bases not matched to a gene: 5. Germline loops: CDR1 MDHEN, CDR2 SYDVKM. CDR3 length: 16 residues. This CDR3 is CASSLTSGRLQETQYF. The CDR3 region has the DNA TGTGCCAGCAGTCTGACTAGCGGGAGGTTACAAGAGACCCAGTACTTC. Supplemented by reference TRBV28 and TRBJ2-5, the full variable domain reads DVKVTQSSRYLVKRTGEKVFLECVQDMDHENMFWYRQDPGLGLRLIYFSYDVKMKEKGDIPEGYSVSREKKERFSLILESASTNQTSMYLCASSLTSGRLQETQYFGPGTRLLVL.

This clone was seen just once. J is TRBJ2-7 and V is TRBV11-1; 11 nucleotides align to TRBD2. Germline CDR1 reads SGHAT; CDR2 reads FQDESV (reference sequence). The CDR3 spans 15 residues. V was pared by 5 bases and J by 4 bases, with 7 bases of the junction left unmatched. The CDR3 DNA follows: TGTGCCAGCAGCATACTCGGGACTAGCGGATACGAGCAGTACTTC. This translates into CASSILGTSGYEQYF.

The V call is TRBV29-1, the J call TRBJ2-3, with 15 bases aligning to TRBD2. Germline lookup yields CDR1 SQVTM and CDR2 ANQGSEA. CDR3 length: 17 residues. V lost 3 bases, J lost 4 bases, and 8 bases stayed unmatched. The CDR3, as DNA: TGCAGCGTTGATACCGGGACTAGCGGGGGGAGGTCAGATACGCAGTATTTT. Amino acid sequence: CSVDTGTSGGRSDTQYF.

A word on this clone: A read error may be the cause here, since a much bigger clone is one base away. Other DNA sequences in this sample translate to the same CDR3. V gene TRBV7-8 combines with J gene TRBJ2-7, with a weak D call TRBD1 (6 bases). The CDR3 is made up of 11 amino acids. In germline, CDR1 is SGHVS, CDR2 FQNEAQ. CDR3: CASSRGGEQYF. The DNA for the CDR3 is TGCGCCAGCAGCCGAGGGGGCGAGCAGTACTTC.

This clone is labeled medium-sized. The CDR3 here is CASSPTGTYNEQFF. The DNA of the CDR3 is TGTGCCAGCAGCCCCACCGGGACTTACAATGAGCAGTTCTTC. The chain carries TRBV7-9 and TRBJ2-1; tentative D call: TRBD2 (6 bases). The CDR3 extends over 14 amino acids. Trimming took 5 bases from V and 4 from J, leaving 12 bases between them. Per germline, CDR1 SEHNR and CDR2 FQNEAQ (reference sequence).

The V and J genes are TRBV5-6 and TRBJ2-7, with 10 positions matching TRBD2. J was trimmed by 0 bases and V by 0 bases; bases with no gene match: 6. The CDR3 extends over 17 amino acids. Germline V gene sequence: CDR1 SGHDT, CDR2 YYEEEE. The CDR3: CASSLATSGESSYEQYF. DNA of the CDR3: TGTGCCAGCAGCTTGGCCACTAGCGGGGAAAGCTCCTACGAGCAGTACTTC.

The chain recombines TRBV12-5 with TRBJ2-3, with 8 bases identical to TRBD2. The length of the CDR3 is 15 residues. Germline V gene data show CDR1 as LGHNT and CDR2 as FRNRAP. V trimming: 6 bases; J trimming: 4 bases; junction bases outside the gene matches: 9. CDR3 amino acids: CASGIGLAWADTQYF. CDR3 DNA: TGTGCTAGTGGCATTGGACTAGCATGGGCAGATACGCAGTATTTT.

The table lists this clone with a few counts. The CDR3 region is CASSVRGNTEAFF. CDR3 nucleotide sequence: TGTGCCAGCAGCGTGCGGGGGAACACTGAAGCTTTCTTT. The rearrangement links TRBV9 to TRBJ1-1; D is ambiguous. The CDR3 loop spans 13 amino acids. Trimming stripped 2 bases from V and 1 base from J, with 6 bases between. Germline V lookup: CDR1 SGDLS, CDR2 YYNGEE.

The chain has TRBV5-5 and TRBJ2-2, with D maybe TRBD2 (5 bases). V lost 4 bases and J 3 bases, leaving 13 bases between the germline ends. Germline values: CDR1 SGHKS, CDR2 YYEKEE (reference sequence). The CDR3 runs to 15 residues. In DNA, the CDR3 is TGTGCCAGCAGCCTGCAGTCGGGGTACACCGGGGAGCTGTTTTTT. This translates into CASSLQSGYTGELFF.

In this sample, this clone turned up a few times. The J gene is TRBJ2-3, the V gene TRBV9; D call uncertain. V dropped 4 bases and J dropped 3 bases, with 12 bases sitting between them. The CDR3 covers 14 residues. CDR1 and CDR2 from the germline V gene are SGDLS and YYNGEE. CDR3 loop: CASSPGPATDTQYF. CDR3 sequence (DNA): TGTGCCAGCAGCCCCGGACCCGCGACAGATACGCAGTATTTT.

The J gene is TRBJ1-5, the V gene TRBV7-8, with TRBD1 matching over 8 bases. Trimming cost V 0 bases and J 8 bases; bases outside gene matches: 6. The CDR3 totals 15 residues. Germline-derived CDR1 and CDR2 are SGHVS and FQNEAQ. Written as DNA, the CDR3 is TGTGCCAGCAGCTTAGCAGGACAGGGTTATGAGCCCCAGCATTTT. Translated, it gives CASSLAGQGYEPQHF.

V is TRBV11-2 and J is TRBJ2-7, with TRBD2 matching 7 bases. CDR1 SGHAT and CDR2 FQNNGV come from the germline V gene. Trimming removed 5 bases from V and 5 bases from J; junction bases left unmatched: 9. CDR3 length: 14 amino acids. The CDR3 region is CASSPRPAGNEQYF. The CDR3 DNA sequence: TGTGCCAGCAGCCCGCGGCCAGCGGGGAACGAGCAGTACTTC.

V gene TRBV2 combines with J gene TRBJ1-3, with 7 positions matching TRBD1. Germline trimming cut 7 bases from V and 4 bases from J; bases unmatched to any gene: 7. CDR1 is SNHLY and CDR2 is FYNNEI in the germline V gene. The CDR3 is made up of 14 amino acids. The CDR3 sequence: CASKPGTAGNTIYF. In DNA form, the CDR3 reads TGTGCCAGCAAACCCGGGACAGCAGGAAACACCATATATTTT. Full variable domain (remainder filled in from reference TRBV2 and TRBJ1-3): EPEVTQTPSHQVTQMGQEVILRCVPISNHLYFYWYRQILGQKVEFLVSFYNNEISEKSEIFDDQFSVERPDGSNFTLKIRSTKLEDSAMYFCASKPGTAGNTIYFGEGSWLTVV.

The CDR3 coding sequence is TGTGCCAGCAGCGTAGCTGACCAGGGGACAGATACGCAGTATTTT. This translates into CASSVADQGTDTQYF. This chain connects TRBV9 to TRBJ2-3; D might be TRBD1 (6 bases). V shed 0 bases and J shed 3 bases, with 11 bases lying between them. This CDR3 contains 15 residues. Germline V CDR1 and CDR2: SGDLS, YYNGEE. Looking up the rest from reference TRBV9 and TRBJ2-3 gives the full variable domain: DSGVTQTPKHLITATGQRVTLRCSPRSGDLSVYWYQQSLDQGLQFLIQYYNGEERAKGNILERFSAQQFPDLHSELNLSSLELGDSALYFCASSVADQGTDTQYFGPGTRLTVL.

The CDR3 DNA reads TGTGCCAGGGGCGGGGGGGCCAACGTCCTGACTTTC. Its translation is CARGGGANVLTF. The chain couples TRBV7-9 to TRBJ2-6; possibly TRBD2 for D (5 bases). The CDR3 totals 12 residues. Between the trimmed V and J ends, which lost 9 bases and 4 bases, there was a span of 7 bases. Germline V gene data show CDR1 as SEHNR and CDR2 as FQNEAQ (reference sequence).

The V gene is TRBV2, the J gene TRBJ2-7; D is ambiguous. V lost 5 bases and J lost 9, with 14 bases in between. Germline CDR1 SNHLY, CDR2 FYNNEI. CDR3 length: 12 amino acids. The CDR3 here is CASSTDKAMQYF. CDR3 coding DNA: TGTGCCAGCAGTACAGACAAGGCGATGCAGTACTTC.

The gene calls are TRBV16 and TRBJ1-2, with a tentative D call TRBD1 (5 bases). Germline V gives CDR1 KGHSY, CDR2 FQNENV. CDR3 length equals 14 residues. V shed 1 base and J shed 8 bases, with 14 bases lying between them. The DNA for the CDR3 is TGTGCCAGCAGCCAATACGCCAGGGCGGGAGGCTACACCTTC. Protein: CASSQYARAGGYTF.

V and J are TRBV7-2 and TRBJ2-2; unclear D gene. The germline CDR1 and CDR2 sequences are SGHTA and FQGNSA. Trimming removed 1 base from V and 4 bases from J, with 10 bases in between. The CDR3 runs 15 residues. Here the CDR3 reads CASSLGLGSTGELFF. In DNA, the CDR3 is TGTGCCAGCAGCTTAGGTTTGGGTAGCACCGGGGAGCTGTTTTTT. Full variable domain (missing parts from reference TRBV7-2 and TRBJ2-2): GAGVSQSPSNKVTEKGKDVELRCDPISGHTALYWYRQSLGQGLEFLIYFQGNSAPDKSGLPSDRFSAERTGGSVSTLTIQRTQQEDSAVYLCASSLGLGSTGELFFGEGSRLTVL.

The J gene is TRBJ2-7, the V gene TRBV2; 11 bases match TRBD2. The V and J ends lost 6 bases and 0 bases, in that order; junction bases with no gene match: 4. This CDR3 spans 15 amino acids. Germline-derived CDR1 and CDR2 are SNHLY and FYNNEI. The DNA for the CDR3 is TGTGCCAGCAGGTATCTAGCGGGGGGCTCCTACGAGCAGTACTTC. This encodes CASRYLAGGSYEQYF.

The V gene is TRBV5-5, the J gene TRBJ2-7, with 8 bases that match TRBD2. The CDR3 is 15 residues long. Germline V gene lookup returns CDR1 SGHKS and CDR2 YYEKEE (reference sequence). With 0 bases clipped from V and 0 bases from J, the junction kept 2 bases outside the gene matches. CDR3 DNA: TGTGCCAGCAGCTTGGGAACTAGCGGCTCCTACGAGCAGTACTTC. This encodes CASSLGTSGSYEQYF. Looking up the rest from reference TRBV5-5 and TRBJ2-7 gives the full variable domain: DAGVTQSPTHLIKTRGQQVTLRCSPISGHKSVSWYQQVLGQGPQFIFQYYEKEERGRGNFPDRFSARQFPNYSSELNVNALLLGDSALYLCASSLGTSGSYEQYFGPGTRLTVT.